These 21 T cell receptor beta chains share one sample of origin, sequenced in a study of shared clonotypes between healthy human individuals. TCRdb keeps only in-frame clones here, not all; method: immunoSEQ multiplex PCR. Seen here are 2 million to 2.5 million clones, approximately 94% observed once, and the top ten hold 0.85% to 1.2%. Naive CD8 cells were CD45RO-negative, positively selected for CCR7, excluding terminally differentiated effector memory CD45RA+ cells. Sequencing input: naive CD8+ T cells sorted from blood. These receptors originate from a young man in good health.

The rearrangement joins TRBV7-6 to TRBJ2-5; 10 positions match TRBD1. Germline V gene lookup returns CDR1 SGHVS and CDR2 FNYEAQ. This CDR3 has 21 residues. V dropped 2 bases and J dropped 1; count of bases not matched to a gene: 19. In DNA, the CDR3 is TGTGCCAGCAGCTTACCCCAGGACAGGGGGTGGGCTAGCGGCGCCCAAGAGACCCAGTACTTC. As protein: CASSLPQDRGWASGAQETQYF.

This CDR3 is CASSLRSAGYTEAFF. The CDR3 nucleotides are TGCGCCAGCAGCCTGCGAAGCGCCGGCTACACTGAAGCTTTCTTT. The chain couples TRBV5-1 to TRBJ1-1, with D uncertain. Germline loops: CDR1 SGHRS, CDR2 YFSETQ. The CDR3 totals 15 residues. Trimming took 4 bases from V and 3 from J, leaving 16 bases between them.

As regards this clone: Distinct nucleotide sequences in the sample also encode this CDR3. This chain uses TRBV13 with TRBJ2-7; weak D call: TRBD2 (5 bases). CDR1 and CDR2 from the germline V gene are PRHDT and FYEKMQ (reference sequence). This CDR3 spans 13 amino acids. Trimming cost V 5 bases and J 3 bases, with 11 bases left between them. The CDR3 nucleotides are TGTGCCAGCAGCCCCGGACGGGGCTACGAGCAGTACTTC. Amino acid sequence: CASSPGRGYEQYF.

The chain has TRBV20-1 and TRBJ2-7, with 9 bases identical to TRBD2. Germline trimming cut 6 bases from V and 6 bases from J; bases unmatched to any gene: 3. Per germline, CDR1 DFQATT and CDR2 SNEGSKA (reference sequence). There are 11 residues in the CDR3. The CDR3 sequence: CSAVAGVEQYF. CDR3 nucleotides: TGCAGTGCCGTAGCGGGGGTCGAGCAGTACTTC.

Concerning this clone: The same CDR3 arises from other DNA sequences in this sample as well. The J gene is TRBJ2-3, the V gene TRBV5-6, with a weak D call TRBD2 (5 bases). Trimming took 0 bases from V and 6 from J, leaving 8 bases between them. CDR1 SGHDT and CDR2 YYEEEE come from the germline V gene. The CDR3 extends over 13 amino acids. The CDR3 loop reads CASSLEGGDTQYF. Written as DNA, the CDR3 is TGTGCCAGCAGCTTGGAGGGCGGGGATACGCAGTATTTT.

V and J are TRBV6-1 and TRBJ2-3; 15 nucleotides align to TRBD2. The CDR3 runs 15 residues. CDR1 is MNHNS and CDR2 is SASEGT in the germline V gene. After removal of 8 bases from V and 5 bases from J, the junction contained 5 bases not matched to a gene. CDR3 sequence reads: CASWGLAGGVDTQYF. CDR3 DNA: TGTGCCAGCTGGGGACTAGCGGGGGGCGTAGATACGCAGTATTTT.

A word on this clone: Other nucleotide sequences in the sample specify the same CDR3. This rearrangement joins TRBV6-1 to TRBJ2-7, with D maybe TRBD1 (5 bases). The germline CDR1 and CDR2 sequences are MNHNS and SASEGT. Between the trimmed V and J ends, which lost 5 bases and 0 bases, there was a span of 8 bases. The CDR3 has 13 amino acids. The CDR3 region has the DNA TGTGCCAGCAGTCATAGGGGCTCCTACGAGCAGTACTTC. This codes for CASSHRGSYEQYF.

The V call is TRBV10-2, the J call TRBJ1-2; no definite D call. With 6 bases removed from V and 2 bases from J, the gap between germline ends came to 13 bases. The CDR3 spans 14 residues. Germline V CDR1 and CDR2: WSHSY, SAAADI. The chain's CDR3 is CASSGNHQNYGYTF. The CDR3 coding sequence is TGCGCCAGCAGCGGTAACCACCAAAACTATGGCTACACCTTC.

The rearrangement uses TRBV19 and TRBJ1-1; 8 nucleotides align to TRBD1. The CDR3 spans 15 residues. V was pared by 8 bases and J by 2 bases, with 10 bases of the junction left unmatched. Germline-derived CDR1 and CDR2 are LNHDA and SQIVND (reference sequence). The DNA of the CDR3 is TGTGCCAGTGTCGCGGACAGGGAGGGAAACACTGAAGCTTTCTTT. Protein: CASVADREGNTEAFF.

The chain joins TRBV13 to TRBJ1-4; 9 bases fit TRBD1. The length of the CDR3 is 14 residues. Germline assignment: CDR1 PRHDT and CDR2 FYEKMQ (reference sequence). J lost 8 bases, V lost 4 bases, and 5 bases had no gene match. The CDR3 nucleotides read TGTGCCAGCAGCTCTACAGGGGGCGCGGAAAAACTGTTTTTT. Amino acid sequence: CASSSTGGAEKLFF.

This chain connects TRBV2 to TRBJ2-3, with TRBD1 matching 10 bases. The trim removed 6 bases at V and 6 bases at J, leaving 6 bases unmatched. CDR1 is SNHLY, CDR2 FYNNEI, per germline. CDR3 size: 14 residues. The chain's CDR3 is CASRDPGQGDTQYF. DNA of the CDR3: TGTGCCAGCAGGGATCCGGGACAGGGGGATACGCAGTATTTT.

In this sample, this clone turned up once. The rearrangement joins TRBV27 to TRBJ2-1, with D perhaps matching TRBD2 (5 bases). Trimming removed 5 bases from V and 6 bases from J, with 11 bases in between. Germline V gene lookup returns CDR1 MNHEY and CDR2 SMNVEV (reference sequence). This CDR3 is 13 amino acids long. CDR3 amino acids: CASSLTSINEQFF. DNA of the CDR3: TGTGCCAGCAGTCTTACTAGTATCAATGAGCAGTTCTTC.

The J gene is TRBJ2-1, the V gene TRBV11-2, with a possible D match to TRBD2 (6 bases). Germline CDR1 is SGHAT and CDR2 is FQNNGV. The CDR3 runs 11 residues. Trimming stripped 11 bases from V and 6 bases from J, with 11 bases between. CDR3 DNA sequence: TGTGCCGCGGGAAGGGGCAATGAGCAGTTCTTC. Amino acid sequence: CAAGRGNEQFF.

J is TRBJ2-4 and V is TRBV6-5; 11 positions agree with TRBD1. Germline CDR1 and CDR2: MNHEY and SVGAGI. CDR3 length: 15 residues. J gave up 8 bases and V 6 bases, and 9 bases lay outside the gene matches. As DNA, the CDR3 is TGTGCCAGCAGACAGGACAGGGGGCGATGGGACATTCAGTACTTC. Translated, it gives CASRQDRGRWDIQYF.

The rearrangement links TRBV11-3 to TRBJ2-2; D remains unclear. Germline lookup yields CDR1 SGHNT and CDR2 YENEEA. Between the trimmed V and J ends, which lost 5 bases and 6 bases, there was a span of 7 bases. The CDR3 runs 12 residues. The CDR3 loop reads CASSPLSGELFF. The CDR3 DNA follows: TGTGCCAGCAGCCCCCTATCCGGGGAGCTGTTTTTT. The full variable domain, completed using reference TRBV11-3 and TRBJ2-2, is EAGVVQSPRYKIIEKKQPVAFWCNPISGHNTLYWYLQNLGQGPELLIRYENEEAVDDSQLPKDRFSAERLKGVDSTLKIQPAELGDSAVYLCASSPLSGELFFGEGSRLTVL.

The genes are TRBV29-1 and TRBJ2-7, with 9 bases aligning to TRBD1. J was trimmed by 2 bases and V by 3 bases; bases with no gene match: 5. The CDR3 covers 14 residues. The germline CDR1 and CDR2 sequences are SQVTM and ANQGSEA. CDR3 sequence (DNA): TGCAGCGTTGACGGACAGGGGAATCCCTACGAGCAGTACTTC. Translated, it gives CSVDGQGNPYEQYF.

Notes on this clone: The conserved phenylalanine or tryptophan is not found at the CDR3 terminus, so this likely reflects a read error. No DNA is shown, since the ends of the CDR3 on it are uncertain; the CDR3 is the one TCRdb lists. The chain joins TRBV21-1 to TRBJ1-1. TRBV21-1 is described as a pseudogene. The CDR3 is made up of 9 amino acids, end residues included. The CDR3 sequence is CASSSGARA.

The chain combines TRBV2 with TRBJ1-1; D call uncertain. Germline loops: CDR1 SNHLY, CDR2 FYNNEI. The CDR3 loop spans 12 amino acids. The germline V and J ends were trimmed by 8 bases and 2 bases, with 9 bases remaining between them. This CDR3 is CASYGLNTEAFF. The CDR3 coding sequence is TGTGCCAGCTATGGGTTAAACACTGAAGCTTTCTTT.

This clone was recorded only once. V usage is TRBV7-9 and J usage is TRBJ1-4; D is unclear. Deletions cut 5 bases from V and 4 bases from J, with 8 bases between. CDR1 is SEHNR and CDR2 is FQNEAQ in the germline V gene (reference sequence). This CDR3 spans 13 amino acids. Written as DNA, the CDR3 is TGTGCCAGCAGCCCCCCTGATAATGAAAAACTGTTTTTT. Protein sequence: CASSPPDNEKLFF.

J is TRBJ1-3 and V is TRBV28; D is unresolved. The V end was cut by 7 bases, the J end by 2 bases, with 12 bases between. Germline V CDR1 and CDR2: MDHEN, SYDVKM. The CDR3 consists of 14 residues. The CDR3 DNA follows: TGTGCCAGCACACGGGCGGGCGCTGGAAACACCATATATTTT. It is translated as CASTRAGAGNTIYF.

V is TRBV29-1 and J is TRBJ2-1; no reliable D call. Between the trimmed V and J ends, which lost 3 bases and 4 bases, there was a span of 4 bases. Germline V gives CDR1 SQVTM, CDR2 ANQGSEA. The CDR3 extends over 11 amino acids. The CDR3 DNA is TGCAGCGTTGATTGGTACAATGAGCAGTTCTTC. Residues: CSVDWYNEQFF.